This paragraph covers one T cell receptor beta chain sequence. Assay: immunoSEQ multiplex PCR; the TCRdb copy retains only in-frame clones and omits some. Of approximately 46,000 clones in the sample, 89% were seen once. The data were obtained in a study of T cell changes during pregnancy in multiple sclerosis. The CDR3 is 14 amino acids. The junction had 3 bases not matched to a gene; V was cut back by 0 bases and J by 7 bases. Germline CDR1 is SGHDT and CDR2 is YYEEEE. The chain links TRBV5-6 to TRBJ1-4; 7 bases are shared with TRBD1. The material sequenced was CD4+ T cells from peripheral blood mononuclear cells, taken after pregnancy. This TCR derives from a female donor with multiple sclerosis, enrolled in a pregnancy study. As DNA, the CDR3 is TGTGCCAGCAGCTTGGACGGGACAGCTGAAAAACTGTTTTTT. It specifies CASSLDGTAEKLFF.